Shown below are 32 T cell receptor beta chains from a single sample sequenced in a study of blood T cells in healthy people across ages. Sample-barcoded 5' priming and a J-beta primer mix drove a second PCR of about 6 to 11 cycles. In TCRdb, the 5' RACE reads were re-called with MiXCR into one record per CDR3 protein. Here the sample spans more than 1.4 million distinct CDR3 sequences, approximately 42% being singletons. Specimen: blood. The origin of the receptors is a woman aged 18-35 years in good health.

This clonotype appeared many times. The J gene is TRBJ2-6, the V gene TRBV3-1, with D possibly TRBD1 on 5 matching bases. The V and J ends lost 1 base and 1 base respectively, with 17 bases between them. The CDR3 contains 19 residues. Germline CDR1 and CDR2: LGHDT and YNNKEL (reference sequence). CDR3 DNA: TGTGCCAGCAGCCAAGGCACAGGTTTGGGTCTTTCTGGGGCCAACGTCCTGACTTTC. It encodes CASSQGTGLGLSGANVLTF.

This clonotype was seen more than once but under ten times. The V call is TRBV25-1, the J call TRBJ1-4; 7 bases map to TRBD1. V lost 4 bases to trimming and J lost 0 bases; unmatched junction nucleotides: 2. CDR1 MGHDK and CDR2 SYGVNS come from the germline V gene. The CDR3 length is 15 residues. The CDR3 DNA is TGTGCCAGCAGTGCCGGACAGGCAACTAATGAAAAACTGTTTTTT. Translated, it gives CASSAGQATNEKLFF.

This clonotype came up a few times. The chain uses TRBV20-1 and TRBJ2-7; 8 bases are shared with TRBD1. V dropped 5 bases and J dropped 3; count of bases not matched to a gene: 6. Germline V gene data show CDR1 as DFQATT and CDR2 as SNEGSKA (reference sequence). The CDR3 is made up of 13 amino acids. The CDR3 reads CSAGGTGNYEQYF. The CDR3 DNA reads TGCAGTGCTGGTGGGACAGGAAACTACGAGCAGTACTTC.

The chain employs TRBV4-2 and TRBJ1-5; D may be TRBD1 (5 bases). V was clipped by 0 bases and J by 0 bases, with 9 bases between them. The CDR3 consists of 16 residues. CDR1 is LGHNA, CDR2 YNFKEQ, per germline. The CDR3 protein is CASSQDWDLSNQPQHF. The DNA of the CDR3 is TGTGCCAGCAGCCAAGATTGGGACCTTAGCAATCAGCCCCAGCATTTT.

J is TRBJ1-2 and V is TRBV30; D gene unclear. CDR1 and CDR2 (germline): GTSNPN, SVGIG (reference sequence). The CDR3 loop spans 8 amino acids. V lost 8 bases and J lost 13, with 11 bases in between. CDR3 protein: CARNPVTF. The CDR3 coding sequence is TGTGCCAGGAATCCCGTCACCTTC.

V usage is TRBV5-6 and J usage is TRBJ2-4, with 8 bases lining up with TRBD1. The J call may be mistaken, given a closer DNA end match to TRBJ2-7. Germline CDR1 SGHDT, CDR2 YYEEEE. This CDR3 spans 17 amino acids. CDR3 sequence reads: CASRPAPGQGAFYEQYF. In DNA, the CDR3 is TGTGCCAGCAGACCTGCCCCCGGACAGGGCGCTTTCTACGAGCAGTACTTC.

The chain is built from TRBV6-2 or TRBV6-3 and TRBJ2-5, with D hard to call. CDR3 size: 17 residues. Germline V gene data show CDR1 as MNHEY and CDR2 as SVGEGT. V was pared by 6 bases and J by 11 bases, with 31 bases between. The CDR3 region has the DNA TGTGCCAGCAGAACCCTTCCGATAGTGGGTAGCAACAATGAGCAGTACTTC. Its protein product is CASRTLPIVGSNNEQYF.

This clonotype was found a few times. V usage is TRBV4-2 and J usage is TRBJ1-3; 7 nucleotides agree with TRBD1. Per the germline V gene, CDR1 is LGHNA and CDR2 is YNFKEQ. V lost 4 bases to trimming and J lost 1 base; unmatched junction nucleotides: 7. The CDR3 consists of 16 residues. For the CDR3, the DNA is TGTGCCAGCAGCCCCAGTGACAGGGAGTCTGGAAACACCATATATTTT. It codes for CASSPSDRESGNTIYF.

The chain carries TRBV5-6 and TRBJ2-7; D is perhaps TRBD2 (6 bases). The CDR3 runs 13 residues. Per the germline V gene, CDR1 is SGHDT and CDR2 is YYEEEE. The V end lost 7 bases, the J end lost 1 base, and 12 bases lay between the germline ends. The CDR3 sequence is CASLRLGSYEQYF. For the CDR3, the DNA is TGTGCCAGCCTCCGACTAGGTTCCTACGAGCAGTACTTC.

This sequence joins TRBV7-3 and TRBJ1-1; TRBD1 might be the D (5 bases). Germline V lookup: CDR1 SGHTA, CDR2 FQGTGA. The CDR3 has 12 amino acids. Trimming stripped 5 bases from V and 4 bases from J, with 8 bases between. CDR3 coding DNA: TGTGCCAGCAGCGACGGGACCACTGAAGCTTTCTTT. Protein: CASSDGTTEAFF.

V and J are TRBV19 and TRBJ2-7; 7 nucleotides agree with TRBD1. The V segment lost 7 bases and the J segment 3 bases; nucleotides outside the gene matches: 6. Per germline, CDR1 LNHDA and CDR2 SQIVND (reference sequence). The CDR3 consists of 13 residues. The CDR3 DNA is TGTGCCAGTACCGGGACAGTGGGCTACGAGCAGTACTTC. It specifies CASTGTVGYEQYF.

The chain uses TRBV20-1 and TRBJ1-4, with 8 bases lining up with TRBD1. Germline V gene data show CDR1 as DFQATT and CDR2 as SNEGSKA (reference sequence). Trimming removed 5 bases from V and 3 bases from J; junction bases left unmatched: 8. The CDR3 length is 15 residues. The CDR3 nucleotides are TGCAGTGCTGCCCAGGGGGCAGGAGCTAATGAAAAACTGTTTTTT. Amino acid sequence: CSAAQGAGANEKLFF.

There are a few counts of this clonotype. The J gene is TRBJ2-5, the V gene TRBV27, with 14 positions matching TRBD2. Germline V gene lookup returns CDR1 MNHEY and CDR2 SMNVEV (reference sequence). V trimming: 8 bases; J trimming: 11 bases; junction bases outside the gene matches: 10. The CDR3 consists of 14 residues. The CDR3 reads CASGGTSGSLAQYF. The DNA of the CDR3 is TGTGCCAGCGGGGGGACTAGCGGGAGTTTAGCGCAGTACTTC.

V gene TRBV18 combines with J gene TRBJ2-2; no clear D. Trimming shortened V by 4 bases and J by 4 bases, and 10 bases separated the two germline ends. Germline lookup yields CDR1 KGHSH and CDR2 LQKENI. This CDR3 region has 14 residues. The CDR3 DNA sequence: TGTGCCAGCTCACTAAAGGAGTCCACCGGGGAGCTGTTTTTT. Protein sequence: CASSLKESTGELFF.

The sample holds a few counts of this clonotype. The chain has TRBV14 and TRBJ1-2; TRBD1 might be the D (6 bases). CDR1 and CDR2 (germline): SGHDN, FVKESK. V shed 3 bases and J shed 8 bases, with 16 bases lying between them. This CDR3 has 14 amino acids. This CDR3 reads CASSHRDLQGGYTF. The CDR3 DNA sequence: TGTGCCAGCAGCCACAGAGATCTACAGGGAGGCTACACCTTC.

The chain has TRBV4-1 and TRBJ2-1; 14 positions agree with TRBD2. V was clipped by 0 bases and J by 12 bases; unmatched bases: 10. Germline V gene sequence: CDR1 MGHRA, CDR2 YSYEKL. The CDR3 is made up of 17 amino acids. The CDR3 here is CASSQDRGTSGRAGQFF. The CDR3 nucleotides read TGCGCCAGCAGCCAAGATAGGGGGACTAGCGGGAGAGCGGGGCAGTTCTTC.

The chain combines TRBV5-6 with TRBJ1-1; D gene ambiguous. CDR3 size: 14 residues. Germline assignment: CDR1 SGHDT and CDR2 YYEEEE. V lost 1 base and J lost 1, with 8 bases in between. CDR3 protein: CASSLYYGNTEAFF. In DNA form, the CDR3 reads TGTGCCAGCAGCTTGTATTACGGGAACACTGAAGCTTTCTTT.

This clonotype has a handful of counts. The gene calls are TRBV20-1 and TRBJ2-7; TRBD1 or TRBD2 may be the D gene (5 bases each). This CDR3 is built from 11 residues. V was shortened by 6 bases and J by 6 bases, with 12 bases between the two germline ends. Germline V CDR1 and CDR2: DFQATT, SNEGSKA (reference sequence). In DNA, the CDR3 is TGCAGTGCCATACTAGGGGTCGAGCAGTACTTC. Translated: CSAILGVEQYF.

This clonotype appeared a single time. The gene calls are TRBV20-1 and TRBJ1-2; D is uncertain. In germline, CDR1 is DFQATT, CDR2 SNEGSKA (reference sequence). Trimming pared 3 bases from V and 8 bases from J, leaving 13 bases between. The CDR3 is 12 residues long. CDR3 DNA: TGCAGTGCTAGGGGTCCAGGAGACGGCTACACCTTC. Protein sequence: CSARGPGDGYTF.

This chain connects TRBV7-9 to TRBJ1-3; possible D gene TRBD1, 6 bases. The germline gives CDR1 SEHNR, CDR2 FQNEAQ (reference sequence). The V and J ends lost 6 bases and 0 bases respectively, with 15 bases between them. The CDR3 is 16 residues long. The CDR3 protein is CASSTRDTISGNTIYF. CDR3 nucleotide sequence: TGTGCCAGCAGTACCCGGGACACCATCTCTGGAAACACCATATATTTT.

This chain links TRBV30 with TRBJ1-1; D may be TRBD1 (5 bases). Germline V gene lookup returns CDR1 GTSNPN and CDR2 SVGIG (reference sequence). This CDR3 spans 13 amino acids. Deletions cut 3 bases from V and 1 base from J, with 9 bases between. For the CDR3, the DNA is TGTGCCTGGAGCTGGGGGGGGAACACTGAAGCTTTCTTT. Translating it yields CAWSWGGNTEAFF.

V is TRBV19 and J is TRBJ2-7, with TRBD1 identical over 12 bases. From germline, CDR1 is LNHDA and CDR2 SQIVND (reference sequence). There are 17 residues in the CDR3. The V segment lost 4 bases and the J segment 3 bases; nucleotides outside the gene matches: 10. CDR3 DNA: TGTGCCAGTAGTACAAGACCGGGACAGGGGGCGAACTACGAGCAGTACTTC. Translated, it gives CASSTRPGQGANYEQYF.

This clonotype has only a few counts. The J gene is TRBJ1-2, the V gene TRBV20-1; TRBD1 matches 9 bases. The CDR3 totals 14 residues. V was clipped by 3 bases and J by 4 bases; unmatched bases: 6. Per the germline V gene, CDR1 is DFQATT and CDR2 is SNEGSKA (reference sequence). The CDR3 nucleotides read TGCAGTGCTAGCGAGACAGGGGGAACCTATGGCTACACCTTC. Translating gives CSASETGGTYGYTF.

This clonotype was seen ten or more times. The V and J genes are TRBV5-1 and TRBJ2-3; the D gene could be TRBD1 or TRBD2 (5 bases each). V gave up 3 bases and J gave up 6 bases, with 17 bases separating them. The CDR3 is made up of 15 amino acids. Germline CDR1 is SGHRS and CDR2 is YFSETQ. The CDR3 loop is CASSSGTIYADTQYF. CDR3 nucleotide sequence: TGCGCCAGCAGCTCCGGGACCATTTACGCGGATACGCAGTATTTT.

This clonotype was recorded only once. The chain employs TRBV29-1 and TRBJ2-5; 9 bases map to TRBD1. The CDR3 contains 15 residues. Germline V CDR1 and CDR2: SQVTM, ANQGSEA. The V segment lost 3 bases and the J segment 9 bases; nucleotides outside the gene matches: 14. The CDR3: CSVETSTGGDEAQYF. The CDR3 DNA reads TGCAGCGTTGAGACCTCGACAGGGGGTGACGAGGCCCAGTACTTC.

The rearrangement joins TRBV6-5 to TRBJ1-2, with D possibly matching TRBD1 (5 bases). The CDR3 consists of 14 residues. V was clipped by 6 bases and J by 7 bases, with 18 bases between them. The germline gives CDR1 MNHEY, CDR2 SVGAGI. CDR3 nucleotides: TGTGCCAGCAGACCGGGGACCTCCCCCTCTGGCTACACCTTC. Its translation: CASRPGTSPSGYTF.

In its sample, this clonotype was seen many times. J is TRBJ2-7 and V is TRBV11-2; tentative D call: TRBD1 (6 bases). The length of the CDR3 is 14 residues. The ends were cut back, 0 bases at V and 3 bases at J, with 9 bases in the middle. Germline V gene sequence: CDR1 SGHAT, CDR2 FQNNGV. CDR3 sequence reads: CASSLERQDYEQYF. CDR3 nucleotide sequence: TGTGCCAGCAGCTTAGAAAGACAGGACTACGAGCAGTACTTC.

This sequence joins TRBV5-6 and TRBJ2-3; D possibly matches TRBD1 or TRBD2 (5 bases each). Germline CDR1 is SGHDT and CDR2 is YYEEEE. The CDR3 extends over 18 amino acids. Trimming pared 1 base from V and 2 bases from J, leaving 20 bases between. CDR3 residues: CASSLPPPGDANTDTQYF. The DNA for the CDR3 is TGTGCCAGCAGCTTGCCGCCCCCCGGGGACGCCAACACAGATACGCAGTATTTT.

The chain couples TRBV21-1 to TRBJ2-3; the DNA was not used to check the table's D call, TRBD1. TRBV21-1 is a documented pseudogene. This CDR3 is built from 16 residues. CDR3 sequence: CASSISGTGPRDTQYF. The CDR3, as DNA: TGTGCCAGCAGCATTTCCGGGACAGGGCCAAGGGATACGCAGTATTTT.

V usage is TRBV12-3 or TRBV12-4 and J usage is TRBJ2-1; D is uncertain. With 1 base removed from V and 13 bases from J, the gap between germline ends came to 8 bases. The CDR3 length is 11 residues. The CDR3 coding sequence is TGTGCCAGCAGTTTAGTTGAGACCCAGTTCTTC. It codes for CASSLVETQFF.

This rearrangement joins TRBV28 to TRBJ1-2; weak D call: TRBD1 (6 bases). CDR3 size: 14 residues. V was clipped by 5 bases and J by 3 bases, with 13 bases between them. Germline V gene data show CDR1 as MDHEN and CDR2 as SYDVKM. CDR3 sequence (DNA): TGTGCCAGCAGTAGGGGGGCGCGAGACTATGGCTACACCTTC. Its translation is CASSRGARDYGYTF.

This clonotype was counted a few times. The gene calls are TRBV7-9 and TRBJ2-1; the match to TRBD1 covers 10 bases. The CDR3 runs 15 residues. The V gene's germline CDR1 is SEHNR and CDR2 FQNEAQ (reference sequence). J gave up 5 bases and V 5 bases, and 6 bases lay outside the gene matches. The CDR3 region is CASSPPGQGNNEQFF. The CDR3 DNA reads as TGTGCCAGCAGCCCGCCGGGACAGGGGAACAATGAGCAGTTCTTC. Full variable domain (outside the CDR3, taken from reference TRBV7-9 and TRBJ2-1): DTGVSQNPRHKITKRGQNVTFRCDPISEHNRLYWYRQTLGQGPEFLTYFQNEAQLEKSRLLSDRFSAERPKGSFSTLEIQRTEQGDSAMYLCASSPPGQGNNEQFFGPGTRLTVL.